This T cell receptor (beta chain) was identified during a study of vaccination and CD4 T cells after COVID-19. Across the study: Timing of post-vaccine sample collection was a median roughly 70 days after dose two, with a range of 14 to 241.

Germline-derived CDR1 and CDR2 are MNHNS and SASEGT. V was trimmed by 6 bases and J by 5 bases, leaving 16 bases between them. The CDR3 has 15 amino acids. In this sample, this clonotype turned up a few times. Antigen unknown. Oncomine TCR Beta short-read sequencing was applied to DNA from cultured CD4+ T cells. Genomic DNA extraction was carried out from cultured CD4+ T cells. TCRdb re-called the PCR reads through MiXCR, storing one row per CDR3 protein. The data show 9,500 to 15,000 distinct CDR3 sequences, more than 50% seen once. Treatment described: approximately 9-day PBMC culture with coronavirus spike peptide pools or control peptides (ViraFEST assay).

Sequenced input: CD4+ T cells from blood, cultured in vitro. The chain joins TRBV6-1 to TRBJ2-2; no definite D call. The TCR comes from a human donor who had recovered from COVID-19. The CDR3 sequence is CASSTDGAPTGELFF. The CDR3, as DNA: TGTGCCAGCAGCACGGACGGCGCCCCAACCGGGGAGCTGTTTTTT.